This passage covers 3 T cell receptor beta chains from one sample sequenced in a study of blood T cell repertoires in COVID-19. TCRdb's copy holds only in-frame clones and misses some; the assay was immunoSEQ multiplex PCR. The table includes roughly 260,000 clones, roughly nine tenths detected once. Material: peripheral blood. Receptors were obtained from a man aged 40-49 years who had recovered from COVID-19.

This chain links TRBV9 with TRBJ2-2, with TRBD2 identical over 8 bases. Germline lookup yields CDR1 SGDLS and CDR2 YYNGEE. J gave up 2 bases and V 4 bases, and 4 bases lay outside the gene matches. The CDR3 length is 15 residues. The CDR3: CASSHGGANTGELFF. DNA of the CDR3: TGTGCCAGCAGCCACGGGGGGGCCAACACCGGGGAGCTGTTTTTT.

The chain recombines TRBV5-1 with TRBJ2-2; 11 nucleotides agree with TRBD1. The CDR3 length is 18 residues. Germline values: CDR1 SGHRS, CDR2 YFSETQ. Trimming cost V 4 bases and J 3 bases; bases outside gene matches: 11. CDR3 in DNA: TGCGCCAGCAGCGGCCCGACTTCGGGACAGGGGGACACCGGGGAGCTGTTTTTT. Amino acid sequence: CASSGPTSGQGDTGELFF.

The rearrangement links TRBV19 to TRBJ2-7; the D gene is possibly TRBD1 (6 bases). Germline V lookup: CDR1 LNHDA, CDR2 SQIVND (reference sequence). Trimming left V 10 bases short and J 3 bases short, with 13 bases between. The CDR3 sequence is 12 residues long. Here the CDR3 reads CATVSQGYEQYF. The CDR3 bases are TGTGCCACCGTCTCACAGGGCTACGAGCAGTACTTC. Together with reference TRBV19 and TRBJ2-7, the CDR3 gives the full variable domain: DGGITQSPKYLFRKEGQNVTLSCEQNLNHDAMYWYRQDPGQGLRLIYYSQIVNDFQKGDIAEGYSVSREKKESFPLTVTSAQKNPTAFYLCATVSQGYEQYFGPGTRLTVT.